These 10 T cell receptor beta chains came from one sample sequenced in a study of shared clonotypes between healthy human individuals. Clones were sequenced by immunoSEQ multiplex PCR, and TCRdb holds only the in-frame ones, with some missing. The sample has over 2 million clones, 95% seen once. Sequences were obtained from naive CD4+ T cells sorted from blood. Subset noted: CD45RA+ positively selected. Receptor source: a man between 18 and 35 years old in good health.

The chain has TRBV7-9 and TRBJ1-1; possible D gene TRBD1, 5 bases. The germline V and J ends were trimmed by 6 bases and 2 bases, with 10 bases remaining between them. This CDR3 comprises 13 residues. Per germline, CDR1 SEHNR and CDR2 FQNEAQ (reference sequence). The CDR3 region has the DNA TGTGCCAGCAGGGGACGAGAAAACACTGAAGCTTTCTTT. Translation: CASRGRENTEAFF.

The chain couples TRBV7-8 to TRBJ2-7; D might be TRBD1 (6 bases). The germline V gene has CDR1 SGHVS and CDR2 FQNEAQ. Trimming removed 3 bases at V and 2 bases at J, with 14 bases between. The CDR3 has 15 residues. The CDR3 DNA reads TGTGCCAGCAGCTTGGGATTAGGGGGAGCCTACGAGCAGTACTTC. This gives the protein CASSLGLGGAYEQYF.

This clone has only one observation. The chain has TRBV6-6 and TRBJ2-5; a possible D gene is TRBD2 (6 bases). Trimming removed 2 bases at V and 2 bases at J, with 9 bases between. Germline loops: CDR1 MNHNY, CDR2 SVGAGI (reference sequence). The CDR3 covers 14 residues. The CDR3 loop is CASSYGGRQETQYF. The CDR3 nucleotides read TGTGCCAGCAGTTACGGTGGGAGGCAAGAGACCCAGTACTTC.

On this clone: The same CDR3 is also encoded by other DNA sequences in this sample. The V and J genes are TRBV18 and TRBJ2-3, with D possibly matching TRBD1 (6 bases). This CDR3 has 14 residues. The germline gives CDR1 KGHSH, CDR2 LQKENI. The germline V and J ends were trimmed by 0 bases and 4 bases, with 8 bases remaining between them. The CDR3 sequence is CASSPPPGADTQYF. In DNA form, the CDR3 reads TGTGCCAGCTCACCACCCCCAGGGGCAGATACGCAGTATTTT.

The chain joins TRBV30 to TRBJ1-1; TRBD1 is a possible D gene (6 bases). V lost 2 bases and J lost 2, with 9 bases in between. This CDR3 region has 13 residues. Per germline, CDR1 GTSNPN and CDR2 SVGIG (reference sequence). The CDR3 protein is CAWSMGANTEAFF. The CDR3 DNA reads as TGTGCCTGGAGTATGGGGGCTAACACTGAAGCTTTCTTT.

The J gene is TRBJ1-3, the V gene TRBV25-1, with TRBD1 as a possible D gene (5 bases). The germline V gene encodes CDR1 MGHDK and CDR2 SYGVNS. V was shortened by 6 bases and J by 4 bases, with 10 bases between the two germline ends. The CDR3 has 13 amino acids. CDR3 nucleotides: TGTGCCAGCAGAATGGGGGTGGGAAACACCATATATTTT. Encoded protein: CASRMGVGNTIYF.

Concerning this clone: This CDR3 is also generated by other DNA sequences in the sample. The chain uses TRBV10-3 and TRBJ1-2; D is undetermined. The CDR3 consists of 13 residues. V was clipped by 0 bases and J by 3 bases, with 5 bases between them. CDR1 is ENHRY and CDR2 is SYGVKD in the germline V gene. The CDR3 region is CAISESQDYGYTF. The CDR3 nucleotides are TGTGCCATCAGTGAGTCTCAGGACTATGGCTACACCTTC.

V gene TRBV11-2 combines with J gene TRBJ1-2; TRBD1 matches at 10 bases. The trim removed 5 bases at V and 8 bases at J, leaving 8 bases unmatched. This CDR3 region has 14 residues. Germline V gene lookup returns CDR1 SGHAT and CDR2 FQNNGV. The CDR3 here is CASSIKRQGAGYTF. The CDR3 nucleotides are TGTGCCAGCAGCATAAAGAGACAGGGGGCAGGCTACACCTTC.

J is TRBJ1-5 and V is TRBV9, with 7 bases aligning to TRBD1. This CDR3 contains 14 residues. After removal of 3 bases from V and 5 bases from J, the junction contained 5 bases not matched to a gene. Germline CDR1 reads SGDLS; CDR2 reads YYNGEE. The CDR3 region has the DNA TGTGCCAGCAGCGCATCCACAGGGGATCAGCCCCAGCATTTT. It yields the protein CASSASTGDQPQHF.

The rearrangement joins TRBV25-1 to TRBJ2-1; TRBD2 might be the D (5 bases). The CDR3 runs 14 residues. V was trimmed by 6 bases and J by 5 bases, leaving 14 bases between them. Per germline, CDR1 MGHDK and CDR2 SYGVNS. In DNA form, the CDR3 reads TGTGCCAGCAGCGGGGTGCCCCTTGACAATGAGCAGTTCTTC. It translates to CASSGVPLDNEQFF.